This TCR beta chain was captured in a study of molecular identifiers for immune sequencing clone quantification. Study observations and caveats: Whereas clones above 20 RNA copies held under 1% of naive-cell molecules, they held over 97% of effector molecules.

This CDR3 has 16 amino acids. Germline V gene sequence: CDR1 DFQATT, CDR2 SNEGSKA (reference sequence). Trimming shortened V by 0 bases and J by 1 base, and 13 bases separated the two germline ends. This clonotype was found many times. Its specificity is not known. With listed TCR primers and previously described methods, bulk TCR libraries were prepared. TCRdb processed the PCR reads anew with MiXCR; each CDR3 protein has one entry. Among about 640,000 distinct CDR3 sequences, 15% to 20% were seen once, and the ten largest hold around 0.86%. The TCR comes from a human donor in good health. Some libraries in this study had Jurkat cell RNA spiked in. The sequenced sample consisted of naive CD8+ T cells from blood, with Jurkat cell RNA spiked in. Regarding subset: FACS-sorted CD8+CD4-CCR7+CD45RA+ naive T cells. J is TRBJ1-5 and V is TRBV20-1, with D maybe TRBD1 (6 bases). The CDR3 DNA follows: TGCAGTGCTAGAGATGTGGGGGCAGTAAGCAATCAGCCCCAGCATTTT. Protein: CSARDVGAVSNQPQHF.